The 4 T cell receptor beta chains reported below all come from one sample, sequenced in a study of T cells in narcolepsy. The data were produced by immunoSEQ multiplex PCR, yet TCRdb's version contains in-frame clones alone and is incomplete. The sample records about 41,000 clones, about nine tenths being singletons. The material sequenced was CD45RA- memory CD4+ T cells from PBMCs. These TCRs come from a human donor with narcolepsy.

The chain uses TRBV6-1 and TRBJ2-7; D call uncertain. Germline CDR1 is MNHNS and CDR2 is SASEGT. The V end lost 8 bases, the J end lost 5 bases, and 13 bases lay between the germline ends. The CDR3 spans 12 residues. This chain's CDR3 is CASSLTPHEQYF. CDR3 DNA: TGTGCCAGCTCGCTTACGCCCCACGAGCAGTACTTC.

The rearrangement uses TRBV5-1 and TRBJ2-5; a weak D match, TRBD1 (5 bases). CDR1 is SGHRS and CDR2 is YFSETQ in the germline V gene. Trimming took 4 bases from V and 2 from J, leaving 15 bases between them. This CDR3 spans 15 amino acids. This chain's CDR3 is CASSRGRQPQETQYF. DNA of the CDR3: TGCGCCAGCAGCCGCGGACGACAGCCTCAAGAGACCCAGTACTTC. The whole variable domain, remainder taken from reference TRBV5-1 and TRBJ2-5, is KAGVTQTPRYLIKTRGQQVTLSCSPISGHRSVSWYQQTPGQGLQFLFEYFSETQRNKGNFPGRFSGRQFSNSRSEMNVSTLELGDSALYLCASSRGRQPQETQYFGPGTRLLVL.

V is TRBV5-1 and J is TRBJ1-3, with D possibly being TRBD1 (6 bases). The length of the CDR3 is 15 residues. The V and J ends lost 4 bases and 7 bases respectively, with 18 bases between them. Germline CDR1 and CDR2: SGHRS and YFSETQ. CDR3 DNA sequence: TGCGCCAGCAGCACCGGGCAGGGGAAAGGGAACACCATATATTTT. It codes for CASSTGQGKGNTIYF.

The genes are TRBV6-5 and TRBJ2-5; D gene ambiguous. In germline, CDR1 is MNHEY, CDR2 SVGAGI. The CDR3 has 13 amino acids. V was cut by 3 bases and J by 0 bases, with 5 bases left in between. CDR3 DNA: TGTGCCAGCAGTTATAGGTACCAAGAGACCCAGTACTTC. Its protein product is CASSYRYQETQYF.